This entry concerns a single T cell receptor (beta chain). Its antigen specificity is not known. No per-base quality is available; no much larger clone lies one base away. Genomic DNA was isolated from the sorted cells so that the TCRbeta CDR3 region could be sequenced. The immunoSEQ Assay was used for sequencing of TCRbeta CDR3 regions. TCRdb carries this immuneACCESS record with in-frame sequences only. Its versions omit some clonotypes, under half of them owing to an unresolved V gene in the studies checked, with the rest unexplained. For this sample the table gives about 66,000 clones, of which roughly 87% were detected only once. The ten largest clones add up to around 2.2% of the sample. Patients with autoimmune disease history or receiving systemic immunosuppression were excluded from the trial. Peripheral blood for TCR sequencing was drawn from every dose cohort at baseline, at cycle 4 day 1 and at cycle 7 day 1. The samples were drawn from a first-in-human, open-label, multicenter phase I dose-escalation trial of ivuxolimab. Adults with locally advanced or metastatic melanoma, renal cell carcinoma, hepatocellular carcinoma or head and neck squamous cell carcinoma were enrolled in the trial. Before TCR sequencing, CD4+ T cells and CD8+ T cells were sorted from peripheral blood as separate populations.

The sample originates from a study of OX40 agonist ivuxolimab in advanced cancers. Study-wide context: Ivuxolimab was a fully human IgG2 agonistic monoclonal antibody targeting the costimulatory receptor OX40 (CD134). Intravenous ivuxolimab was administered to patients every 2 weeks at six dose levels: 0.01, 0.1, 0.3, 1.5, 3 and 10 mg/kg. Of the approximately 54 dose-escalation patients, hepatocellular carcinoma was present in 19, melanoma in approximately 15, renal cell carcinoma in 9 and head and neck cancer in 9. In the dose-escalation cohort, 82.7% of patients were male, and the mean age was approximately 60 years, with a range of about 20 to 90. Patients were allowed to have had prior anti-PD-1, anti-PD-L1 or anti-CTLA-4 therapy, and around two fifths of the dose-escalation patients had been treated with checkpoint inhibitors. Partial responses occurred in three dose-escalation patients: two with cutaneous melanoma and one with hepatocellular carcinoma. The point of sequencing TCRbeta in the periphery was to test whether ivuxolimab changed TCR sequence diversity and drove clonal T-cell expansion. The paper reports the monotherapy dose-escalation portion (N = 52 patients) of the phase I ivuxolimab trial. Broader findings and caveats from the paper: Low levels of normalized T-cell clonal expansion were also shown by some nonresponding patients. At doses of 0.1 to 3.0 mg/kg, clonal expansion of both CD4+ and CD8+ T cells in blood was seen between baseline and week 6. On average, CD8+ T cells showed more expanded clones than CD4+ T cells after ivuxolimab. In the 0.1-3.0 mg/kg groups, partial responders were among the patients with the lowest normalized peripheral clonal expansion, particularly in CD8+ T cells. Antigen specificity was not determined for the clonally expanded peripheral T cells.

CDR1 and CDR2, looked up from the germline V gene (reference sequence), are LNHDA and SQIVND. The cysteine opens and the phenylalanine closes a CDR3 of 12 amino acids. The DNA shown is the 36-base CDR3, in frame from base 1. Relative to germline, V is 5 bases shorter and J is 9 bases shorter, with 11 bases between their ends. The sequence links TRBV19 to TRBJ2-1, with a weak D call of TRBD2 (6 bases match). This sample comprised CD4+ or CD8+ T cells sorted from blood, obtained in a trial of the OX40 agonist ivuxolimab. The sequence was obtained from an adult with an advanced solid tumor such as melanoma, head and neck, liver or kidney cancer. The CDR3 sequence is CASSAMRGEQFF. At the DNA level, the sequence is TGTGCCAGTAGTGCCATGCGGGGTGAGCAGTTCTTC. The full variable domain, with segments outside the CDR3 supplied by the reference TRBV19 and TRBJ2-1 proteins, appears as DGGITQSPKYLFRKEGQNVTLSCEQNLNHDAMYWYRQDPGQGLRLIYYSQIVNDFQKGDIAEGYSVSREKKESFPLTVTSAQKNPTAFYLCASSAMRGEQFFGPGTRLTVL.